The 5 T cell receptor beta chains in this list originate from one sample, sequenced in a study of blood T cell repertoires in COVID-19. The protocol was immunoSEQ multiplex PCR, while the TCRdb copy is restricted to in-frame clones and leaves out a portion. Altogether 100,000 to 150,000 clones are present, roughly 80% being singletons, with the ten largest covering 16%. The sample consisted of peripheral blood. The receptors come from a woman between 45 and 60 years old with acute or convalescent COVID-19.

The V gene is TRBV5-4, the J gene TRBJ2-1; 9 nucleotides match TRBD1. The V segment lost 4 bases and the J segment 2 bases; nucleotides outside the gene matches: 4. Germline CDR1 reads SGHNT; CDR2 reads YYREEE (reference sequence). This CDR3 has 15 amino acids. The CDR3 nucleotides are TGTGCCAGCAGCCCCGGGACAGGGACCTACAATGAGCAGTTCTTC. Protein: CASSPGTGTYNEQFF.

CDR3 sequence: CAWKPDSLEAFF. CDR3 DNA sequence: TGTGCCTGGAAACCCGACAGCCTTGAAGCTTTCTTT. The V gene is TRBV30, the J gene TRBJ1-1, with a tentative D call TRBD1 (5 bases). The germline V and J ends were trimmed by 4 bases and 7 bases, with 13 bases remaining between them. The germline V gene encodes CDR1 GTSNPN and CDR2 SVGIG (reference sequence). The CDR3 length is 12 residues.

This clone appeared a single time. The chain is built from TRBV19 and TRBJ2-1; D possibly corresponds to TRBD1 (5 bases). Germline V gene data show CDR1 as LNHDA and CDR2 as SQIVND (reference sequence). V shed 8 bases and J shed 4 bases, with 21 bases lying between them. CDR3 length: 16 residues. The CDR3 DNA follows: TGTGCCAGTCGGCCCCGAACAGGTGTAGTATACAATGAGCAGTTCTTC. Protein: CASRPRTGVVYNEQFF.

The CDR3 DNA sequence: TGTGCCAGCAGCCAAGTGACAGGGATTCGCAATGAGCAGTTCTTC. Amino acid sequence: CASSQVTGIRNEQFF. This sequence joins TRBV3-1 (or the pseudogene TRBV3-2) and TRBJ2-1; 7 nucleotides agree with TRBD1. J gave up 6 bases and V 1 base, and 6 bases lay outside the gene matches. This CDR3 region has 15 residues. Germline V CDR1 and CDR2: LGHDT, YNNKEL (reference sequence).

The gene calls are TRBV13 and TRBJ2-2; the match to TRBD2 covers 7 bases. The trim removed 2 bases at V and 5 bases at J, leaving 8 bases unmatched. Germline V gene data show CDR1 as PRHDT and CDR2 as FYEKMQ (reference sequence). The CDR3 totals 16 residues. CDR3 region: CASSLSPTSPTGELFF. The CDR3 DNA is TGTGCCAGCAGCTTATCCCCGACTAGCCCAACCGGGGAGCTGTTTTTT.